This is a list of T cell receptor beta chains from one sample in a study of shared T cell receptors in the human thymus. Sequencing was performed with immunoSEQ multiplex PCR; in TCRdb, only in-frame clones are kept and a portion is missing. Found here are 720,000 or so clones, roughly 88% of them singletons; the top ten hold around 0.01%. These data were also reused for a study on human thymus T cells.

Sequencing input: thymocytes. All receptors come from a girl under three years old with a congenital heart defect. Each CDR3 is given with its conserved first and last residue. A D gene is named only where the DNA matches it firmly. The listing skips clone size in some rows; elsewhere it reads once, few, many or a size class.

>.|TRBV14|.|TRBJ1-2
TGTGCCAGCAGCCGACGGACAAACTATGGCTACACCTTC
CASSRRTNYGYTF
>.|TRBV6-4|.|TRBJ2-7
TGTGCCAGCCGGACAGCGTATGAGGCCGAGCAGTACTTC
CASRTAYEAEQYF
>.|TRBV27|.|TRBJ1-2
TGTGCCAGCAGTTTAACAGGGTGGACGGCTAACTATGGCTACACCTTC
CASSLTGWTANYGYTF
>.|TRBV4-3|.|TRBJ2-1
TGCGCCAGCAGCCAAGTACGCAGTGGTGAGCAGTTCTTC
CASSQVRSGEQFF
>.|TRBV25-1|TRBD1|TRBJ2-7
TGTGCCACCAAGGGGGCCAAGACCTACGAGCAGTACTTC
CATKGAKTYEQYF
>once|TRBV7-6|.|TRBJ2-1
TGTGCCAGCAGCTTAGCGGTGACAGGTCCATTCCAAGACAATGAGCAGTTCTTC
CASSLAVTGPFQDNEQFF
>.|TRBV5-4|TRBD1|TRBJ2-7
TGTGCCAGCAGCAAAGGGACACAGGGGAGCTCCTACGAGCAGTACTTC
CASSKGTQGSSYEQYF
>.|TRBV5-1|TRBD1|TRBJ2-7
TGCGCCAGCAGCTTGTTGGATCCCTTTTCCGCGACAGGGCTGGAGTACGAGCAGTACTTC
CASSLLDPFSATGLEYEQYF
>.|TRBV4-3|TRBD1|TRBJ2-7
TGCGCCAGCAGCTCCCGGACAGGAGCCTACGAGCAGTACTTC
CASSSRTGAYEQYF
>.|TRBV7-2|TRBD1|TRBJ2-7
TGTGCCAGCAGCTTATGGCCTCTGACAGGGGGAAAAAGCTCCTACGAGCAGTACTTC
CASSLWPLTGGKSSYEQYF
>.|TRBV7-9|.|TRBJ2-5
TGTGCCAGCAGCTTAGTATCCCCCACTAAGTACTTC
CASSLVSPTKYF
>few|TRBV5-6|TRBD1|TRBJ1-3
TGTGCCAGCAGCGTTACAGGGGTGGGAAACACCATATATTTT
CASSVTGVGNTIYF
>few|TRBV6-1|TRBD1|TRBJ1-1
TGTGCCAGCGCAGGGGGCCCAAACACTGAAGCTTTCTTT
CASAGGPNTEAFF
>.|TRBV4-1|TRBD2|TRBJ2-7
TGCGCCAGCAGCCTTCGGACTAGCCGAAGATTTGGGAACTACGAGCAGTACTTC
CASSLRTSRRFGNYEQYF
>.|TRBV9|TRBD1|TRBJ2-1
TGTGCCAGCAGTATTACCCGGGACAGGGTATTGGACATTTACAATGAGCAGTTCTTC
CASSITRDRVLDIYNEQFF
>.|TRBV7-9|TRBD2|TRBJ2-7
TGTGCCAGCAGCTTAGAAGTGGGAGGGTACTACGAGCAGTACTTC
CASSLEVGGYYEQYF
>.|TRBV27|.|TRBJ1-1
TGTGCCAGCAGTTTACAGTCGGGGGGCGAAACTGAAGCTTTCTTT
CASSLQSGGETEAFF
>few|TRBV11-2|TRBD1|TRBJ1-2
TGTGCCAGCAGCTTAAAAAGCCCGGCACAGGGGGGGTACGAAGGGGGCTACACCTTC
CASSLKSPAQGGYEGGYTF
>.|TRBV23-1|TRBD1|TRBJ2-7
TGCGCCGGGATCGACAGGGAAAGCGAGCAGTACTTC
CAGIDRESEQYF
>.|TRBV6-6|.|TRBJ1-5
TGTGCCAGTTGGAGGGTTGGCAATCAGCCCCAGCATTTT
CASWRVGNQPQHF